The entry below describes one T cell receptor (beta chain). This specimen belongs to a study of blood T cell repertoires in COVID-19. Study context: Acute-phase and convalescent COVID-19 samples originated in the United States, Italy and Spain. T cells, B-cell-depleted T cells, or PBMCs supplied cDNA or gDNA.

The length of the CDR3 is 16 residues. The germline gives CDR1 MNHEY, CDR2 SMNVEV (reference sequence). V trimming: 7 bases; J trimming: 3 bases; junction bases outside the gene matches: 9. How the authors handled the data: Quantification of nucleated cells was approximated via reference gene primer amplification. Here immunoSEQ multiplex PCR was the method, and the copy in TCRdb shows in-frame clones only, minus some. V, J and clone size are those of that table, while D and trimming were read from the DNA. Altogether 90,000 to 100,000 clones are present, 90% being singletons, with the ten largest covering just over 5%.

The chain has TRBV27 and TRBJ2-1, with 10 bases lining up with TRBD2. The receptor was isolated from a man between 45 and 60 years old with acute or convalescent COVID-19. Sequencing input: peripheral blood. The CDR3: CASTLRGTSVYNEQFF. DNA for the CDR3: TGTGCCAGCACTCTCCGGGGGACTAGCGTCTACAATGAGCAGTTCTTC.